The entry below gives a single T cell receptor (beta chain) sequence along with its context. One Seattle source followed patients from active infection through their disease course. These data are taken from a study of blood T cell repertoires in COVID-19. Study context: Whether acute or convalescent, the COVID-19 samples came from the United States, Italy and Spain. PBMCs, B-cell-depleted T cells, or T cells provided the cDNA or gDNA that made up the material.

Original methodology: Amplified reference gene primers provided the basis for estimating nucleated cell counts. Produced via immunoSEQ multiplex PCR; TCRdb's table is partial and in-frame only. D and trimming come from the DNA, and the V and J calls and clone size come from that table. The sample contains about 350,000 clones, 65% to 90% of which appear only once. The CDR3 has 14 residues. V lost 4 bases to trimming and J lost 6 bases; unmatched junction nucleotides: 3. In germline, CDR1 is SGHAT, CDR2 FQNNGV. V is TRBV11-2 and J is TRBJ2-1; 10 bases fit TRBD1. Sequenced material: peripheral blood. The TCR was taken from a woman aged 60-70 years with COVID-19, enrolled during active disease. The CDR3 bases are TGTGCCAGCAGCTCGAGGACAGGGGGCAATGAGCAGTTCTTC. Translating it yields CASSSRTGGNEQFF.